This T cell receptor (beta chain) was found in a study of molecular identifiers for immune sequencing clone quantification. This clonotype was seen repeatedly, ten times or more. The antigen is not known. Naive CD8 T cells underwent sorting with the CD8+CD4-CCR7+CD45RA+ definition. TCRdb fed the PCR reads into MiXCR, producing one record per CDR3 protein. The sample yields some 650,000 distinct CDR3 sequences, just under 20% seen once. Study-wide findings and caveats: Clones that had above 20 RNA copies took up over 97% of effector molecules but under 1% in naive cells. Highly expanded clone sizes could be underestimated through barcode sharing by identical TCR molecules.

Germline V lookup: CDR1 MNHEY, CDR2 SVGAGI. The CDR3 spans 15 residues. With 4 bases clipped from V and 4 bases from J, the junction kept 7 bases outside the gene matches. The chain has TRBV6-5 and TRBJ2-5; 9 nucleotides agree with TRBD2. The sequencing input was naive CD8+ T cells from blood, with Jurkat cell RNA spiked in. The subset is: FACS-sorted CD8+CD4-CCR7+CD45RA+ naive T cells. This clonotype was sampled from a human donor in good health. Some libraries in this study had Jurkat cell RNA spiked in. CDR3 protein: CASSSVAGVGETQYF. The CDR3 DNA is TGTGCCAGCAGTTCCGTAGCGGGAGTAGGAGAGACCCAGTACTTC.